This TCR beta chain derives from a study of cytomegalovirus exposure and HLA in healthy donors (dated by TCRdb to about 2017). For the wider study: An earlier analysis of more than 550 of the donors reported around 280 Gb of sequence data and 100 million to 120 million unique TCR beta sequences obtained from about 180 million T cells. Donor age, sex, ethnicity and CMV serostatus were compiled together with the repertoire data. Among about 410 genotyped donors of the cohort, an average of around 250,000 unique TCR beta nucleotide sequences was sequenced per donor, of which 15% to 20% were non-productive. A later genetic analysis took genome-wide SNP genotypes for 398 of the 666 donors and used that subset as a discovery cohort. An early release covering some 640 HLA-typed donors comprised about 310 gigabases of sequencing data and some 79 million unique TCR sequences. To predict cytomegalovirus infection status, the study brought together high-throughput TCR immunosequencing, statistical association of individual TCRs with disease status, and machine learning. Every discovery cohort repertoire had been produced on one sequencing platform. The number of typed donors differed by locus: roughly 629-630 for A, B, C, DRB1 and DQB1; some 500 for DQA1; approximately 600 for DPA1; and around 490 for DPB1. HLA typing included class I and class II loci at four-digit resolution. The genetic ancestry cluster associated with self-reported Caucasian donors included 81% of the 350 to 500 genotyped donors. Because of strong linkage in the cohort, five DR-DQ haplotypes were treated as single units for association and clustering. Rather than drawing on any new phenotypic data, the later analysis identified candidate immune exposures from TCR beta sequences and the way those sequences occurred across donors. The study profiled the T cell repertoires of approximately 700 subjects by immunosequencing and related them to cytomegalovirus serostatus. The aim of the study was to test whether cataloging public T cell receptors could identify signatures of past pathogen exposure. To decide whether each TCR beta V gene segment behaved as functional or pseudogenic, an earlier analysis of some 580 of the donors relied on high-throughput TCR beta sequencing. A later analysis re-analyzed previously published TCR beta repertoires from approximately 670 donors and added high-resolution HLA genotyping to study TCR occurrence patterns. In addition to the first cohort of 666 subjects, a separate validation cohort of around 110 different subjects was used. General conclusions and limits of the study: Some 16 rarely observed V segments, including chromosome 9 orphons, were excluded from the earlier analysis of several hundred of the donors because counts were too low. In a later analysis, HLA-associated TCR beta chains showed more clonal expansion and lower generation probabilities than non-associated chains that were equally common. A later analysis associated 15,000 or so TCR beta sequences with specific HLA alleles at a false discovery rate of 0.05. When HLA alleles, especially DR and DQ, strongly co-occurred, TCR associations were difficult to assign to individual alleles. A later genetic analysis reported fewer N-insertions in productive TCRs among donors in an Asian-associated ancestry cluster than the roughly 620-donor mean. In an earlier analysis of some 550 of the donors, most TCR beta V segments were observed in productive rearrangements about 87% or about 30% of the time, broadly matching IMGT annotations. Some IMGT-functional V segments, including TRBV6-2 and TRBV6-3, could not be told apart with the 87-base-pair reads, so those segments were excluded. The sequencing pipeline was judged likely to have produced a cluster of highly shared sequence variants as a technical artifact. Because HLA typing was missing for some donors at each locus, association tests included only the typed subset. According to a later analysis, TCR association rates differed among HLA loci, with DRB1 alleles showing the most associated TCRs and HLA-C alleles showing the fewest. It was suggested by the authors that the approach could potentially be generalized to other disease states and immunological phenotypes. In a later analysis, several top co-occurrence clusters were reported to appear linked to parvovirus B19, influenza, CMV and Epstein-Barr virus. A few of the identified cytomegalovirus-associated TCR beta chains were confirmed in vitro to be specific for cytomegalovirus antigens. A later genetic analysis associated a missense DCLRE1C variant with V-gene and J-gene trimming of TCR beta chains, and an independent cohort replicated the association. Most TCR sequences were observed very rarely across donors, whereas some public TCRs were present in many individuals. The classifier was reported to diagnose cytomegalovirus status with high specificity and sensitivity in both the original and validation cohorts. Sequencing depth was assumed to be roughly uniform across donors in the presence/absence analyses, though that assumption may not hold. In this cohort, only TCR beta chains were sequenced, and detectable features were limited by the absence of alpha or paired-chain data. The only immune exposure information available for the cohort was CMV serostatus. In a later analysis, most CMV-associated TCR beta chains were found to appear HLA-restricted, with HLA associations seemingly driven largely by CMV exposure. In the study, around 150 TCR beta chains were listed as associated with cytomegalovirus. A further reported finding was that TCR beta sequences accurately predicted the HLA-A and HLA-B alleles for most subjects in the first cohort. Correlated functional status among segregating V segments might be attributable to linkage disequilibrium, but an unknown experimental factor could not be ruled out.

As regards this clone: Its cognate antigen has yet to be identified.

The cohort consisted of 600 to 700 healthy bone marrow donors. At the time of sampling, every cohort member was nominally healthy, though immune exposures that went unrecorded were likely present. The donor tested CMV seronegative, placing the donor among the 352 seronegative members of the cohort. Every donor gave a peripheral blood sample, and the peripheral blood mononuclear cells from that sample were used for TCR beta sequencing. Genomic DNA extraction from the blood cell samples was performed with the Qiagen DNeasy Blood Extraction Kit. The junction carries 11 bases between V and J, which are trimmed by 4 bases and 4 bases respectively. Sequences LNHDA (CDR1) and SQIVND (CDR2) are obtained from the germline V gene (reference sequence). Taken from cysteine to phenylalanine, the CDR3 has 13 residues. The DNA shown is the 39-base CDR3, in frame from base 1. Receptors were amplified or captured by the immunoSEQ multiplex PCR assay. The multiplex PCR relied on a mix of 60 forward primers for TCR Vbeta segments and 13 reverse primers for TCR Jbeta segments. Amplification of the CDR3 region of rearranged TCR beta genes was performed with a multiplex PCR assay on genomic DNA. On the Illumina HiSeq System, the amplified TCR beta libraries were sequenced as 87-base-pair reads. In the paper's pipeline: In a later analysis, 77 million or so unique TCR beta chains were counted across the 650 to 750 repertoires, and around 10 million of these chains were shared by at least two donors. Raw reads were error-corrected and collapsed into unique sequences with a nearest-neighbor algorithm that merged closely related sequences to remove PCR and sequencing errors. V, D and J gene segments were assigned by aligning CDR3 sequences to IMGT reference sequences. For a sequence to be retained, a match of at least six nucleotides to both a V gene segment and a J gene segment was required. Rearrangements were called productive when the CDR3 lacked stop codons and stayed in frame with V and J; all others were non-productive. CDR3 was defined according to IMGT convention as the region running from the second conserved V-encoded cysteine to the conserved J-encoded phenylalanine. The earlier analysis of about 590 of the donors excluded sequences that lacked an unambiguous match to a single V gene segment. An earlier analysis of several hundred of the donors called V segments functional above 56.7% productive rearrangements and segregating when the between-donor standard deviation exceeded 5%. A statistical classification framework was developed to diagnose cytomegalovirus status using the catalog of TCR beta chain sequences. In a later analysis, V and J genes were assigned by comparing TCR nucleotide sequences against IMGT/GENE-DB human TR gene sequences. In a later analysis, CDR3 sequences and most-parsimonious VDJ recombination scenarios were assigned using the TCRdist pipeline. In a later analysis, each TCR beta chain was defined by its CDR3 amino acid sequence together with its V-gene family, and reads without a unique V-gene family were excluded. As a way to deal with suspected cross-contamination and a sequencing artifact, a later analysis dropped under 600 nucleotide sequences that were highly shared and had low generation probability. In a later analysis, a clonal expansion index for each public chain was calculated from normalized within-repertoire ranks of inferred template counts. A later analysis computed generation probabilities with a VDJ recombination model fitted to out-of-frame rearrangements, and checked the results against IGoR. In a later analysis, hypergeometric tests were used to score TCR-TCR, TCR-HLA and TCR-CMV co-occurrence, with a repertoire-size bias correction applied to TCR pairs. To estimate false discovery rates, a later analysis permuted the HLA or CMV assignments 20 times. In a later analysis, co-occurring TCRs were grouped using DBSCAN, and TCRdist sequence similarity was added for clustering within HLA-allele-positive subsets. Repertoires with fewer than 30,000 or more than 120,000 public chains, plus five repertoires with anomalous nucleotide sharing, were excluded from co-occurrence clustering. TCRdb took this table from immuneACCESS and kept in-frame rearrangements with V and J called. Such tables lack part of the clones; where checked against another copy, unresolved V genes explain under half of the gap, and the rest is unexplained. That table supplies the V and J calls and clone size; D and trimming were determined from the DNA. The sample's clone listing holds about 200,000 clones. The top ten hold about 6.5% of the sample.

This sequence originates from a man aged 25 to 40 in good health and CMV-seronegative. This receptor chain uses TRBV19 and TRBJ2-7; the D segment could be TRBD1, given 6 matching bases. Sequenced: PBMCs. The CDR3 region has the sequence CASSTVDRYEQYF. The nucleotide sequence reads TGTGCCAGTAGTACAGTTGACAGGTACGAGCAGTACTTC.